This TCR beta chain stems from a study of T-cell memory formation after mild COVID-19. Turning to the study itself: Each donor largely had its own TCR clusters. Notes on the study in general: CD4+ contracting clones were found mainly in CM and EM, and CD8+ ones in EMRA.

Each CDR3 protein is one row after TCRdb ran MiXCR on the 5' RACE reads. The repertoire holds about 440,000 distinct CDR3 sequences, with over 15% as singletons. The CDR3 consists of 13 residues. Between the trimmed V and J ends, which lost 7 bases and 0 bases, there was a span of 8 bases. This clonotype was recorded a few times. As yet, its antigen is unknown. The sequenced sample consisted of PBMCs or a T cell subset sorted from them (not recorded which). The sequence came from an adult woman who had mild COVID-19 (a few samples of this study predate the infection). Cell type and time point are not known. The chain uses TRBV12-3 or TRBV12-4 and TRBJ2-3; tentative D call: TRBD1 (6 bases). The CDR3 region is CASTGQSTDTQYF. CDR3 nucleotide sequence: TGTGCCAGCACCGGACAGAGCACAGATACGCAGTATTTT.